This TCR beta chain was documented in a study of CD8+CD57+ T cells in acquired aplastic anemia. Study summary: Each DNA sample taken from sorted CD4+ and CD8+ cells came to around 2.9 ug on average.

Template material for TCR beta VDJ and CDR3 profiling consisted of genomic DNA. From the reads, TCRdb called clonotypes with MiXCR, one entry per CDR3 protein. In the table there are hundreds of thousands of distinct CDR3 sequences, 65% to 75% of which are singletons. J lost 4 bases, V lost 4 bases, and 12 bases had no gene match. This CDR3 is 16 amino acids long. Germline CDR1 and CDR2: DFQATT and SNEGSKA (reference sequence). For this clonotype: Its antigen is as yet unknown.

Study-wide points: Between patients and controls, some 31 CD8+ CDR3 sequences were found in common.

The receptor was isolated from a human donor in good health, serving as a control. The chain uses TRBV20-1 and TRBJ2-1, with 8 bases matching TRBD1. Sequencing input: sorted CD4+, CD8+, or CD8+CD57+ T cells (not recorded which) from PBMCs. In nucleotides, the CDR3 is TGCAGTGCTACCTCTCAGGGGGCCTTACCGTACAATGAGCAGTTCTTC. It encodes CSATSQGALPYNEQFF.